The 27 T cell receptor beta chains below come from one sample, sequenced in a study of blood T cell repertoires in COVID-19. The method was immunoSEQ multiplex PCR; TCRdb's version includes in-frame clones alone and lacks a portion of them. Among tens of thousands of clones, over 80% were seen once, and the ten largest hold just over 40%. Sequencing was done on a sample of peripheral blood. These receptors all come from a human donor in a cohort sampled during active COVID-19.

The rearrangement uses TRBV19 and TRBJ1-1; D uncertain. The V end was cut by 3 bases, the J end by 0 bases, with 8 bases between. This CDR3 is 14 amino acids long. Germline V gene data show CDR1 as LNHDA and CDR2 as SQIVND (reference sequence). The CDR3 sequence is CASSMGRMNTEAFF. CDR3 nucleotides: TGTGCCAGTAGTATGGGCCGGATGAACACTGAAGCTTTCTTT. The whole variable domain, remainder taken from reference TRBV19 and TRBJ1-1, is DGGITQSPKYLFRKEGQNVTLSCEQNLNHDAMYWYRQDPGQGLRLIYYSQIVNDFQKGDIAEGYSVSREKKESFPLTVTSAQKNPTAFYLCASSMGRMNTEAFFGQGTRLTVV.

The chain recombines TRBV7-2 with TRBJ2-1; TRBD2 aligns across 12 bases. CDR3 length: 15 amino acids. J gave up 4 bases and V 7 bases, and 5 bases lay outside the gene matches. Germline assignment: CDR1 SGHTA and CDR2 FQGNSA. CDR3 loop: CASKASGGDYNEQFF. The CDR3 DNA sequence: TGTGCCAGCAAGGCTAGCGGGGGGGATTACAATGAGCAGTTCTTC. The whole variable domain, filled in from reference TRBV7-2 and TRBJ2-1, reads GAGVSQSPSNKVTEKGKDVELRCDPISGHTALYWYRQSLGQGLEFLIYFQGNSAPDKSGLPSDRFSAERTGGSVSTLTIQRTQQEDSAVYLCASKASGGDYNEQFFGPGTRLTVL.

This clone has only a few counts. The rearrangement joins TRBV7-3 to TRBJ1-1; the D gene is possibly TRBD1 (6 bases). Germline CDR1 SGHTA, CDR2 FQGTGA. This CDR3 is built from 13 residues. The ends were cut back, 5 bases at V and 3 bases at J, with 10 bases in the middle. In DNA, the CDR3 is TGTGCCAGCAGCGTACAGGGATACACTGAAGCTTTCTTT. The encoded protein is CASSVQGYTEAFF.

The chain joins TRBV7-6 to TRBJ1-1, with TRBD1 matching 8 bases. This CDR3 has 16 amino acids. V shed 5 bases and J 4 bases; nucleotides not matched to a gene: 12. Germline V gene sequence: CDR1 SGHVS, CDR2 FNYEAQ. The CDR3: CASSKIAGTGGTEAFF. The CDR3 nucleotides read TGTGCCAGCAGCAAAATCGCCGGGACAGGAGGCACTGAAGCTTTCTTT.

The V gene is TRBV4-2, the J gene TRBJ1-1; 7 bases match TRBD1. CDR3 length: 13 residues. Trimming at V came to 7 bases and at J to 1 base, leaving 3 bases not matched to a gene. CDR1 is LGHNA and CDR2 is YNFKEQ in the germline V gene. DNA of the CDR3: TGTGCCAGCATGAGGACAGGGAACACTGAAGCTTTCTTT. Translation: CASMRTGNTEAFF.

This clone has a single count. This sequence joins TRBV3-1 (or the pseudogene TRBV3-2) and TRBJ1-2; D gene uncertain. CDR3 length: 12 amino acids. Germline values: CDR1 LGHDT, CDR2 YNNKEL (reference sequence). Trimming took off 3 bases at V and 4 bases at J, with 6 bases between the two ends. For the CDR3, the DNA is TGTGCCAGCAGCCAGATAGCCTATGGCTACACCTTC. Translated: CASSQIAYGYTF.

The genes are TRBV5-4 and TRBJ1-1; the match to TRBD1 covers 9 bases. Germline V gives CDR1 SGHNT, CDR2 YYREEE (reference sequence). V was clipped by 4 bases and J by 2 bases; unmatched bases: 3. The CDR3 consists of 14 residues. The CDR3, as DNA: TGTGCCAGCAGCCGACAGGGGGGAAACACTGAAGCTTTCTTT. Protein: CASSRQGGNTEAFF.

V usage is TRBV7-8 and J usage is TRBJ2-5, with D tentatively TRBD2 (5 bases). There are 13 residues in the CDR3. V was cut by 5 bases and J by 1 base, with 8 bases left in between. Germline loops: CDR1 SGHVS, CDR2 FQNEAQ. CDR3 DNA: TGTGCCAGCAGCCAACTAGGCCAAGAGACCCAGTACTTC. It translates to CASSQLGQETQYF.

The V gene is TRBV5-1, the J gene TRBJ1-2, with D maybe TRBD1 (5 bases). This CDR3 is built from 12 residues. Trimming took 1 base from V and 8 from J, leaving 9 bases between them. Germline V lookup: CDR1 SGHRS, CDR2 YFSETQ. The CDR3 DNA follows: TGCGCCAGCAGCTTGTGGTCAGGGGGCTACACCTTC. As protein: CASSLWSGGYTF.

The V call is TRBV7-9, the J call TRBJ1-3, with a weak D call TRBD1 (6 bases). Germline CDR1 reads SEHNR; CDR2 reads FQNEAQ (reference sequence). CDR3 size: 15 residues. Deletions cut 5 bases from V and 1 base from J, with 12 bases between. CDR3 protein: CASSPPQGSGNTIYF. DNA of the CDR3: TGTGCCAGCAGCCCACCCCAGGGGTCTGGAAACACCATATATTTT.

The rearrangement links TRBV3-1 (or the pseudogene TRBV3-2) to TRBJ2-7; TRBD1 might be the D (5 bases). CDR1 is LGHDT, CDR2 YNNKEL, per germline (reference sequence). Trimming pared 4 bases from V and 3 bases from J, leaving 13 bases between. CDR3 length: 14 amino acids. CDR3 residues: CASSPSRQHYEQYF. For the CDR3, the DNA is TGTGCCAGCAGCCCCTCCAGACAGCACTACGAGCAGTACTTC.

This clone came up once. The gene calls are TRBV5-4 and TRBJ1-5, with D perhaps TRBD1 (5 bases). V lost 6 bases, J lost 4 bases, and 17 bases lay in between. Germline CDR1 is SGHNT and CDR2 is YYREEE (reference sequence). The CDR3 has 15 amino acids. CDR3 in amino acids: CASIDRASLNQPQHF. CDR3 bases: TGTGCCAGCATCGACAGAGCCTCTTTAAATCAGCCCCAGCATTTT.

This clone was seen only a few times. V usage is TRBV3-1 (or the pseudogene TRBV3-2) and J usage is TRBJ1-5; D remains ambiguous. This CDR3 is 14 amino acids long. Germline CDR1 is LGHDT and CDR2 is YNNKEL (reference sequence). The V and J ends lost 0 bases and 6 bases respectively, with 9 bases between them. The CDR3 DNA sequence: TGTGCCAGCAGCCAAGAAAAGGAGGGTCAGCCCCAGCATTTT. Amino acids: CASSQEKEGQPQHF.

This chain connects TRBV15 to TRBJ1-4; D unresolved. CDR1 is LNHNV, CDR2 YYDKDF, per germline (reference sequence). The CDR3 sequence is 16 residues long. With 6 bases removed from V and 1 base from J, the gap between germline ends came to 15 bases. The CDR3 protein is CATSSRELKTNEKLFF. The CDR3 bases are TGTGCCACCAGTTCCCGGGAACTAAAAACTAATGAAAAACTGTTTTTT.

The chain has TRBV5-1 and TRBJ2-1; D is possibly TRBD2 (6 bases). This CDR3 region has 13 residues. The germline CDR1 and CDR2 sequences are SGHRS and YFSETQ. V lost 5 bases, J lost 9 bases, and 15 bases lay in between. DNA for the CDR3: TGCGCCAGCAGGCGGGACGACTCCAGTGAGCAGTTCTTC. Amino acids: CASRRDDSSEQFF.

This clone was seen once. This sequence joins TRBV5-8 and TRBJ1-5; D is possibly TRBD1 (6 bases). This CDR3 is built from 14 residues. Germline values: CDR1 SGHTS, CDR2 YDEGEE. Trimming took off 6 bases at V and 4 bases at J, with 14 bases between the two ends. This CDR3 is CASKTGTLNQPQHF. As DNA, the CDR3 is TGTGCCAGCAAGACCGGGACACTGAATCAGCCCCAGCATTTT.

The rearrangement links TRBV7-3 to TRBJ1-2; 9 bases align to TRBD1. The V gene's germline CDR1 is SGHTA and CDR2 FQGTGA. This CDR3 has 15 amino acids. V trimming: 4 bases; J trimming: 3 bases; junction bases outside the gene matches: 6. The CDR3 reads CASSYPHRGHYGYTF. CDR3 sequence (DNA): TGTGCCAGCAGCTACCCCCACAGGGGGCACTATGGCTACACCTTC.

This chain connects TRBV30 to TRBJ1-2; D ambiguous. The ends were cut back, 1 base at V and 3 bases at J, with 6 bases in the middle. CDR1 and CDR2 from the germline V gene are GTSNPN and SVGIG (reference sequence). CDR3 length: 12 residues. CDR3 in DNA: TGTGCCTGGAGTGACGAGGACTATGGCTACACCTTC. It specifies CAWSDEDYGYTF.

As regards this clone: The same CDR3 also results from other DNA sequences found in this sample. The V and J genes are TRBV2 and TRBJ1-1; D possibly corresponds to TRBD1 (5 bases). Germline V gene sequence: CDR1 SNHLY, CDR2 FYNNEI. Trimming took off 4 bases at V and 1 base at J, with 7 bases between the two ends. This CDR3 has 13 residues. CDR3 region: CASSVQANTEAFF. CDR3 DNA sequence: TGTGCCAGCAGTGTACAGGCGAACACTGAAGCTTTCTTT.

The chain joins TRBV2 to TRBJ1-5; TRBD1 is a possible D gene (6 bases). Germline CDR1 and CDR2: SNHLY and FYNNEI. The CDR3 consists of 14 residues. Trimming pared 6 bases from V and 4 bases from J, leaving 13 bases between. CDR3 amino acids: CASSRDKVNQPQHF. CDR3 bases: TGTGCCAGCAGCCGGGACAAGGTTAATCAGCCCCAGCATTTT.

The chain is built from TRBV13 and TRBJ2-7, with 11 nucleotides matching TRBD1. The CDR3 totals 14 residues. CDR1 is PRHDT and CDR2 is FYEKMQ in the germline V gene (reference sequence). Trimming at V came to 4 bases and at J to 4 bases, leaving 3 bases not matched to a gene. The CDR3 DNA reads TGTGCCAGCAGCTCCCGGGACAGGGGGTACGAGCAGTACTTC. This gives the protein CASSSRDRGYEQYF.

This clone was seen more than once but under ten times. The chain combines TRBV6-5 with TRBJ1-1; D is uncertain. Germline V CDR1 and CDR2: MNHEY, SVGAGI. The CDR3 runs 11 residues. V dropped 7 bases and J dropped 1 base, with 4 bases sitting between them. This chain's CDR3 is CASNGNTEAFF. CDR3 coding DNA: TGTGCCAGCAACGGGAACACTGAAGCTTTCTTT.

The J gene is TRBJ1-2, the V gene TRBV19; TRBD1 aligns across 10 bases. V was pared by 0 bases and J by 6 bases, with 4 bases of the junction left unmatched. There are 15 residues in the CDR3. Germline V gene lookup returns CDR1 LNHDA and CDR2 SQIVND (reference sequence). The CDR3 DNA sequence: TGTGCCAGTAGTATAGAGGGGACAGGGGTGGATGGCTACACCTTC. Translating it yields CASSIEGTGVDGYTF.

The count of this clone is one. The gene calls are TRBV9 and TRBJ2-1, with a possible D match to TRBD2 (6 bases). Germline V lookup: CDR1 SGDLS, CDR2 YYNGEE. The CDR3 is made up of 15 amino acids. V lost 0 bases to trimming and J lost 2 bases, with 9 bases between them. CDR3 residues: CASSVDAGTYNEQFF. In nucleotides, the CDR3 is TGTGCCAGCAGCGTAGATGCGGGGACCTACAATGAGCAGTTCTTC.

This clone was seen just once. The chain has TRBV25-1 and TRBJ2-5; the match to TRBD1 covers 9 bases. This CDR3 has 14 residues. V lost 3 bases to trimming and J lost 4 bases; unmatched junction nucleotides: 3. Germline V gene lookup returns CDR1 MGHDK and CDR2 SYGVNS. As DNA, the CDR3 is TGTGCCAGCAGTGAGAAGACAGGGGGAGAGACCCAGTACTTC. Amino acid sequence: CASSEKTGGETQYF.

This rearrangement joins TRBV19 to TRBJ2-7; the match to TRBD1 covers 7 bases. CDR3 length: 13 residues. Germline V gene data show CDR1 as LNHDA and CDR2 as SQIVND (reference sequence). V dropped 10 bases and J dropped 2; count of bases not matched to a gene: 8. CDR3 loop: CATRQGTTYEQYF. The DNA for the CDR3 is TGTGCCACTAGACAGGGAACTACCTACGAGCAGTACTTC.

The chain is built from TRBV7-2 and TRBJ2-3; D call uncertain. The CDR3 sequence is 12 residues long. Germline loops: CDR1 SGHTA, CDR2 FQGNSA. V was trimmed by 6 bases and J by 0 bases, leaving 4 bases between them. CDR3 region: CASSLSTDTQYF. In DNA form, the CDR3 reads TGTGCCAGCAGTCTTAGCACAGATACGCAGTATTTT.